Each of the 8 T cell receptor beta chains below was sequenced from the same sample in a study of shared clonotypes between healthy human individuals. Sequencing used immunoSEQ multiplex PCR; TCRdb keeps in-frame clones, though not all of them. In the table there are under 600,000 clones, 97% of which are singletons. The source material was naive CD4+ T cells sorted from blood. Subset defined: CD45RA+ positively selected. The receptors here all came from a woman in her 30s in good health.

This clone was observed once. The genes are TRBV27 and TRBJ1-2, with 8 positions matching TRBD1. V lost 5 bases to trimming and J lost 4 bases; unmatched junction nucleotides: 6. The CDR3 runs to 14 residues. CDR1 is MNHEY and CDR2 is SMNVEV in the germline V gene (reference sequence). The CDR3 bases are TGTGCCAGCAGTCCCGGACAGGGCAGCTATGGCTACACCTTC. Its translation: CASSPGQGSYGYTF.

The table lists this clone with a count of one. In DNA, the CDR3 is TGCGCCAGCGCCCCCGGGCCGCGGCCCAATGAGCAGTTCTTC. Protein product: CASAPGPRPNEQFF. The V and J genes are TRBV5-1 and TRBJ2-1; D remains unclear. Trimming stripped 7 bases from V and 6 bases from J, with 17 bases between. CDR1 and CDR2 (germline): SGHRS, YFSETQ. The CDR3 is made up of 14 amino acids.

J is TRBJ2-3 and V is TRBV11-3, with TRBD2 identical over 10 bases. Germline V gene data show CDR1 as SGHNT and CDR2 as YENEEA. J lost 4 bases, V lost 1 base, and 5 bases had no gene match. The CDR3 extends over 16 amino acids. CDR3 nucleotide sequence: TGTGCCAGCAGCTTAGCTTCTAGCGGGAGCCCAGATACGCAGTATTTT. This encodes CASSLASSGSPDTQYF.

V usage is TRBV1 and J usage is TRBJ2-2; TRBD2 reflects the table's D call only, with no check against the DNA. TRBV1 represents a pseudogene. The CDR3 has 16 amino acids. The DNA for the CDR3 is TGCACCAGCAGCCAAAGCGGGAGGATGAACACCGGGGAGCTGTTTTTT. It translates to CTSSQSGRMNTGELFF.

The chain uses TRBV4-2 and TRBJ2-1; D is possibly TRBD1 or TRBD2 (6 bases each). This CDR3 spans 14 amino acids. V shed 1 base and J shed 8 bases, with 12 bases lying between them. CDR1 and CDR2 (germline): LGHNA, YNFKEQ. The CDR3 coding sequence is TGTGCCAGCAGCCAAGGCGCTAGGGGGGATGAGCAGTTCTTC. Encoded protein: CASSQGARGDEQFF.

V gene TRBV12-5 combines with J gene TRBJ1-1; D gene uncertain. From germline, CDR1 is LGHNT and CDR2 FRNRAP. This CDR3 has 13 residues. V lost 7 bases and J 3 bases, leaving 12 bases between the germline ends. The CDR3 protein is CASVPWEYTEAFF. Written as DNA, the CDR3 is TGTGCTAGTGTTCCCTGGGAGTACACTGAAGCTTTCTTT. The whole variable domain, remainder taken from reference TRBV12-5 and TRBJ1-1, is DARVTQTPRHKVTEMGQEVTMRCQPILGHNTVFWYRQTMMQGLELLAYFRNRAPLDDSGMPKDRFSAEMPDATLATLKIQPSEPRDSAVYFCASVPWEYTEAFFGQGTRLTVV.

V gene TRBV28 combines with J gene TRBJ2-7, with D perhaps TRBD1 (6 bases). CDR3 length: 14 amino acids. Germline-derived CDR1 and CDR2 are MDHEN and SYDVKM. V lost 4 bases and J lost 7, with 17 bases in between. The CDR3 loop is CASSSSTGLREQYF. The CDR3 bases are TGTGCCAGCAGTTCGTCTACAGGGTTGAGGGAGCAGTACTTC. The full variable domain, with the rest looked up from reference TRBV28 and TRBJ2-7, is DVKVTQSSRYLVKRTGEKVFLECVQDMDHENMFWYRQDPGLGLRLIYFSYDVKMKEKGDIPEGYSVSREKKERFSLILESASTNQTSMYLCASSSSTGLREQYFGPGTRLTVT.

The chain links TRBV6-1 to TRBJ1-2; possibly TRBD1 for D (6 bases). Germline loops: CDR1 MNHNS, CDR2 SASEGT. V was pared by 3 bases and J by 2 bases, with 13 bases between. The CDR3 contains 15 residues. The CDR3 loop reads CASSDVGQGNYGYTF. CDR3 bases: TGTGCCAGCAGTGATGTTGGGCAGGGGAACTATGGCTACACCTTC.